This is a list of T cell receptor beta chains from one sample in a study of blood T cell repertoires in COVID-19. Sequenced by immunoSEQ multiplex PCR; TCRdb stores in-frame clones only, minus some. The sample contains roughly 150,000 clones, 75% to 85% of which appear only once. The sample comprised peripheral blood. Receptors were obtained from a man aged 60 to 75 with acute or convalescent COVID-19. Each CDR3 is given with its conserved first and last residue. The order of the fields is clone size, J gene, V gene, CDR3 length, D gene, CDR3 protein, CDR3 DNA. The D gene is left open where the match is weak. Size tells how often a clone was seen (once, few, many) or the class of an expanded clone, and some rows leave it out.

clone_size: .
j_call: TRBJ2-1
v_call: TRBV11-2
cdr3_length: 16
d_call: .
cdr3_aa: CASSASPWGGRDEQFF
cdr3_nt: TGTGCCAGCAGCGCCTCACCTTGGGGGGGGCGAGATGAGCAGTTCTTC

clone_size: .
j_call: TRBJ2-1
v_call: TRBV4-1
cdr3_length: 16
d_call: .
cdr3_aa: CASSQVNLVSYNEQFF
cdr3_nt: TGCGCCAGCAGCCAAGTAAACCTAGTTTCCTACAATGAGCAGTTCTTC

clone_size: .
j_call: TRBJ2-2
v_call: TRBV28
cdr3_length: 15
d_call: TRBD1
cdr3_aa: CASRVGTGGTGELFF
cdr3_nt: TGTGCCAGCAGGGTTGGGACAGGGGGGACCGGGGAGCTGTTTTTT

clone_size: .
j_call: TRBJ2-3
v_call: TRBV7-2
cdr3_length: 14
d_call: .
cdr3_aa: CASSLTGPYDTQYF
cdr3_nt: TGTGCCAGCAGCTTAACAGGGCCGTACGATACGCAGTATTTT

clone_size: .
j_call: TRBJ2-7
v_call: TRBV27
cdr3_length: 15
d_call: .
cdr3_aa: CASSLSVGVSYEQYF
cdr3_nt: TGTGCCAGCAGTTTGTCCGTCGGGGTCTCCTACGAGCAGTACTTC

clone_size: few
j_call: TRBJ2-1
v_call: TRBV10-2
cdr3_length: 16
d_call: .
cdr3_aa: CASTGGVPRGYNEQFF
cdr3_nt: TGCGCCAGCACAGGCGGGGTCCCCCGCGGTTACAATGAGCAGTTCTTC

clone_size: .
j_call: TRBJ1-1
v_call: TRBV7-7
cdr3_length: 13
d_call: TRBD1
cdr3_aa: CASSRDRGTEAFF
cdr3_nt: TGTGCCAGCAGCAGGGACAGGGGCACTGAAGCTTTCTTT

clone_size: .
j_call: TRBJ2-3
v_call: TRBV6-6
cdr3_length: 15
d_call: .
cdr3_aa: CASSTGDSSTDTQYF
cdr3_nt: TGTGCCAGCAGTACGGGGGACTCGAGCACAGATACGCAGTATTTT

clone_size: .
j_call: TRBJ2-7
v_call: TRBV27
cdr3_length: 13
d_call: TRBD2
cdr3_aa: CASRASGAYEQYF
cdr3_nt: TGTGCCAGCAGGGCTAGCGGGGCCTACGAGCAGTACTTC

clone_size: .
j_call: TRBJ1-6
v_call: TRBV28
cdr3_length: 16
d_call: .
cdr3_aa: CASSLGVAGEGSPLHF
cdr3_nt: TGTGCCAGCAGTCTGGGAGTGGCGGGCGAGGGTTCACCCCTCCACTTT

clone_size: .
j_call: TRBJ2-2
v_call: TRBV2
cdr3_length: 15
d_call: .
cdr3_aa: CASIIARENTGELFF
cdr3_nt: TGTGCCAGCATAATAGCCAGGGAGAACACCGGGGAGCTGTTTTTT

clone_size: once
j_call: TRBJ1-3
v_call: TRBV9
cdr3_length: 16
d_call: .
cdr3_aa: CASSVGDSSSGNTIYF
cdr3_nt: TGTGCCAGCAGCGTAGGCGACAGCTCCTCTGGAAACACCATATATTTT

clone_size: .
j_call: TRBJ1-1
v_call: TRBV7-9
cdr3_length: 14
d_call: TRBD1
cdr3_aa: CASRIGGENTEAFF
cdr3_nt: TGTGCCAGCAGAATAGGGGGCGAGAACACTGAAGCTTTCTTT

clone_size: .
j_call: TRBJ1-2
v_call: TRBV7-2
cdr3_length: 15
d_call: TRBD1
cdr3_aa: CASSSWDREDYGYTF
cdr3_nt: TGTGCCAGCAGCTCCTGGGACAGGGAGGACTATGGCTACACCTTC

clone_size: .
j_call: TRBJ1-4
v_call: TRBV4-1
cdr3_length: 14
d_call: TRBD1
cdr3_aa: CASSRRGQDEKLFF
cdr3_nt: TGCGCCAGCAGCCGCAGGGGGCAGGACGAAAAACTGTTTTTT

clone_size: .
j_call: TRBJ1-1
v_call: TRBV3-1/TRBV3-2
cdr3_length: 11
d_call: .
cdr3_aa: CASSQSEAAFF
cdr3_nt: TGTGCCAGCAGCCAATCCGAGGCAGCTTTCTTT

clone_size: .
j_call: TRBJ2-7
v_call: TRBV21-1
cdr3_length: 15
d_call: .
cdr3_aa: CASIEVGTGIHEQYF
cdr3_nt: .

clone_size: once
j_call: TRBJ1-1
v_call: TRBV6-4
cdr3_length: 14
d_call: TRBD1
cdr3_aa: CASRRTGMNTEAFF
cdr3_nt: TGTGCCAGCAGGCGGACAGGGATGAACACTGAAGCTTTCTTT

clone_size: .
j_call: TRBJ2-1
v_call: TRBV19
cdr3_length: 16
d_call: TRBD2
cdr3_aa: CASRSAGGPRDNEQFF
cdr3_nt: TGTGCCAGTAGATCAGCGGGAGGGCCAAGGGACAATGAGCAGTTCTTC

clone_size: .
j_call: TRBJ2-7
v_call: TRBV6-2/TRBV6-3
cdr3_length: 15
d_call: TRBD2
cdr3_aa: CASSAGLAGGREQYF
cdr3_nt: TGTGCCAGCAGTGCCGGACTAGCGGGAGGTAGGGAGCAGTACTTC

clone_size: .
j_call: TRBJ1-2
v_call: TRBV7-9
cdr3_length: 13
d_call: TRBD1
cdr3_aa: CASSPQGAGGYTF
cdr3_nt: TGTGCCAGCAGCCCCCAGGGGGCAGGTGGCTACACCTTC

clone_size: few
j_call: TRBJ2-7
v_call: TRBV18
cdr3_length: 15
d_call: .
cdr3_aa: CASSPGSGPSYEQYF
cdr3_nt: TGTGCCAGCTCGCCAGGTAGCGGACCCTCCTACGAGCAGTACTTC